A selection of T cell receptor beta chains follows, all from one sample in a study of T-cell memory formation after mild COVID-19. TCRdb fed the 5' RACE reads into MiXCR, producing one record per CDR3 protein. The sample contains 340,000 or so distinct CDR3 sequences, roughly 13% of which appear only once. Input material: PBMCs or a T cell subset sorted from them (not recorded which). The receptors originated from a man aged 18 to 35 who had mild COVID-19 (a few samples of this study predate the infection). Cell type and time point are not known. Each CDR3 is given with its conserved first and last residue. D genes are given only for firm matches. Expanded clones are given a class, and other clones once, few, many or no size at all.

cdr3_nt cdr3_aa cdr3_length j_call d_call clone_size v_call
TGTGCCAGCAGCCCAAAGTCGGCAGCCTACAATGAGCAGTTCTTC CASSPKSAAYNEQFF 15 TRBJ2-1 . few TRBV7-8
TGTGCCAGCGGGTTAGGAGGGACCGGTGAGACCCAGTACTTC CASGLGGTGETQYF 14 TRBJ2-5 . few TRBV27
TGTGCCAGCAGTTACTCGGGTGGCGGAGGCTACGAGCAGTACTTC CASSYSGGGGYEQYF 15 TRBJ2-7 . . TRBV6-2/TRBV6-3
TGTGCCAGCAGCTTAAGTGAGGGAGATACGCAGTATTTT CASSLSEGDTQYF 13 TRBJ2-3 . many TRBV11-1
TGTGCCAGCAACCCCGGGACAGCCTCCTACGAGCAGTACTTC CASNPGTASYEQYF 14 TRBJ2-7 TRBD1 . TRBV6-6
TGCGCCAGCAGAGGCCCGGGTACCACAGATACGCAGTATTTT CASRGPGTTDTQYF 14 TRBJ2-3 . few TRBV5-1
TGTGCCAGCAGCCTCCGAGGGGGCCAGGGGAACTATGGCTACACCTTC CASSLRGGQGNYGYTF 16 TRBJ1-2 TRBD1 . TRBV7-2
TGCGCCAGCAGCTTGGATGTCCCGGGGTATACGCAGTATTTT CASSLDVPGYTQYF 14 TRBJ2-3 . many TRBV5-1
TGCGCCAGCAGCCAAGTGTTGGGGGGAAGCGGCACTGAAGCTTTCTTT CASSQVLGGSGTEAFF 16 TRBJ1-1 . . TRBV4-3
TGCGCCAGCAGCTCGGGCGCCCAGGGCCTTTCTATAGCTTTCTTT CASSSGAQGLSIAFF 15 TRBJ1-1 . few TRBV5-1
TGCAGCGTGGAGGGGTCCTCCTACAATGAGCAGTTCTTC CSVEGSSYNEQFF 13 TRBJ2-1 . few TRBV29-1
TGTGCCAGCAGTTTGGGTGATGTATCGGATAGCAATCAGCCCCAGCATTTT CASSLGDVSDSNQPQHF 17 TRBJ1-5 . . TRBV28
TGCAGTGCTCCCGAAGCTTTCTTT CSAPEAFF 8 TRBJ1-1 . . TRBV20-1
TGTGCCACCAGTGATGAACAGGGCGCCGGGGAGCTGTTTTTT CATSDEQGAGELFF 14 TRBJ2-2 . few TRBV24-1
TGCAGTGCCTACCACGGACAGCTACCCTATACGCAGTATTTT CSAYHGQLPYTQYF 14 TRBJ2-3 . many TRBV20-1
TGCAGCCCGACTAGCGGGGAGACCCAGTACTTC CSPTSGETQYF 11 TRBJ2-5 TRBD2 few TRBV29-1
TGTGCCAGCAGCCAAGGAGGCCAAGGAGGGCGGAAACTGTTTTTT CASSQGGQGGRKLFF 15 TRBJ1-4 . few TRBV3-1
TGTGCCAGCAGCCCATCGGGCAGGGTGGGAGATACGCAGTATTTT CASSPSGRVGDTQYF 15 TRBJ2-3 . . TRBV5-4
TGTGCCAGCAGCAGACAGGGTTGGCAGCCCCAGCATTTT CASSRQGWQPQHF 13 TRBJ1-5 TRBD1 few TRBV6-5
TGCGCCAGCAGCCAAGAGTTCGGCGTCAGACACTATGGCTACACCTTC CASSQEFGVRHYGYTF 16 TRBJ1-2 . many TRBV4-3
TGTGCCAGCAGCTTAGTTTGGAGCACAGATACGCAGTATTTT CASSLVWSTDTQYF 14 TRBJ2-3 . many TRBV11-2
TGTGCCAGCAGCCAAGATGGTTGGGGCACAGATACGCAGTATTTT CASSQDGWGTDTQYF 15 TRBJ2-3 . . TRBV3-1
TGTGCCAGCAGCCAAGTTGAGACAGGGGACCCAAAACTGTTTTTT CASSQVETGDPKLFF 15 TRBJ1-4 TRBD1 few TRBV4-2
TGTGCCAGCAGGCCGGGACAGGGGCCATCGGCCCTCCACTTT CASRPGQGPSALHF 14 TRBJ1-6 TRBD1 . TRBV6-5
TGTGCCAGCAGTACAGCGGCGGCTAGCACAGATACGCAGTATTTT CASSTAAASTDTQYF 15 TRBJ2-3 . few TRBV2
TGCAGCTCTTGGGGGGCAGGTGGGAATGAGCAGTTCTTC CSSWGAGGNEQFF 13 TRBJ2-1 . many TRBV29-1
TGTGCCAGCAGTTCGAGACTAGCGGGGGGGCATTTCGCAGATACGCAGTATTTT CASSSRLAGGHFADTQYF 18 TRBJ2-3 TRBD2 few TRBV6-5
TGTGCCAGCAGCCCTCGTATAGCGGGGGGACCTTACAATGAGCAGTTCTTC CASSPRIAGGPYNEQFF 17 TRBJ2-1 TRBD2 few TRBV7-9
TGTGCCAGCAGCTTAGGCGGGACAGGGGGGTACACTGAAGCTTTCTTT CASSLGGTGGYTEAFF 16 TRBJ1-1 TRBD1 . TRBV7-9
TGTGCCAGCAGTTTATCGAATTCTTCACCCCTCCACTTT CASSLSNSSPLHF 13 TRBJ1-6 . few TRBV27
TGCGCCAGCAGCCCAACTAGCGGGGGGTTCCCATTCAATGAGCAGTTCTTC CASSPTSGGFPFNEQFF 17 TRBJ2-1 TRBD2 . TRBV4-1
TGTGCCATCTTCGGGGGGAGCACAGATACGCAGTATTTT CAIFGGSTDTQYF 13 TRBJ2-3 TRBD2 few TRBV10-3
TGTGCCAGCAGTTACTCGAGAGGGGATGAAAAACTGTTTTTT CASSYSRGDEKLFF 14 TRBJ1-4 . few TRBV6-5
TGTGCCAGTCGTGGTGCGCGGGACAACTATGGCTACACCTTC CASRGARDNYGYTF 14 TRBJ1-2 . . TRBV6-6
TGTGCCAGCAGCCTTAGGTACAATGAGCAGTTCTTC CASSLRYNEQFF 12 TRBJ2-1 . many TRBV3-1
TGTGCCAGCAGTTACTCGGGGCCGGAAGCTTTCTTT CASSYSGPEAFF 12 TRBJ1-1 . few TRBV6-6
TGTGCCAGCAGCTCCTATTCGGGACAGACCTCTGGAAACACCATATATTTT CASSSYSGQTSGNTIYF 17 TRBJ1-3 TRBD1 . TRBV7-9
TGTGCCAGCTCACCGCGAGGACAGTCCGACTACATTCAGTACTTC CASSPRGQSDYIQYF 15 TRBJ2-4 . . TRBV18
TGCAGTGCAGGAAAGGCGGGACAGGGCACAGATACGCAGTATTTT CSAGKAGQGTDTQYF 15 TRBJ2-3 TRBD1 few TRBV20-1
TGTGCCAGCAGCTTTCTGGGCAGCTCCTTGGCTGAAGCTTTCTTT CASSFLGSSLAEAFF 15 TRBJ1-1 . . TRBV7-9
TGTGCCAGCAGTTCCCGGGCCTCACCCTATAGCAATCAGCCCCAGCATTTT CASSSRASPYSNQPQHF 17 TRBJ1-5 . few TRBV6-6
TGTGCCAGCAGCCGGGGACACGGGATCGGTGAGCAGTTCTTC CASSRGHGIGEQFF 14 TRBJ2-1 . few TRBV11-3
TGCAGCGTTGAAGGGGACAGGGTCACCGGGGAGCTGTTTTTT CSVEGDRVTGELFF 14 TRBJ2-2 TRBD1 . TRBV29-1
TGTGCCAGCAGCTTAGTGAATTCACCCCTCCACTTT CASSLVNSPLHF 12 TRBJ1-6 . many TRBV7-3
TGTGCCAGCAGCGTTGATTACACCGGGGAGCTGTTTTTT CASSVDYTGELFF 13 TRBJ2-2 . many TRBV2
TGTGCCAGCAGCTTAGGAGGGAGACAGGGGATTGATACGCAGTATTTT CASSLGGRQGIDTQYF 16 TRBJ2-3 TRBD1 . TRBV11-3